The T cell receptor beta chain described here comes from a study of blood T cell repertoires in COVID-19. The wider study: T cells, B-cell-depleted T cells, or PBMCs supplied cDNA or gDNA.

Sequenced by immunoSEQ multiplex PCR; TCRdb stores in-frame clones only, minus some. The table has roughly 320,000 clones, 70% to 90% seen once. Seattle patients were enrolled during active infection and followed longitudinally. Germline V lookup: CDR1 KGHSH, CDR2 LQKENI. With V trimmed by 3 bases and J by 1 base, 4 bases remained unmatched. The CDR3 is made up of 16 amino acids. This TCR came from a woman aged 45-60 years with COVID-19, enrolled during active disease. The rearrangement links TRBV18 to TRBJ2-3; 10 bases align to TRBD2. The sequenced sample was peripheral blood. CDR3 nucleotides: TGTGCCAGCTCACCGCCAGGACTAGCGGGCACAGATACGCAGTATTTT. Translation: CASSPPGLAGTDTQYF.